This T cell receptor beta chain was recorded in a study of early T cells in non-severe SARS-CoV-2 infection. Study-level findings and limits: Comparison of clonotypes with VDJdb favored anti-spike CD8 responses while missing private and CD4 specificities.

cDNA molecules, individually, were tagged with unique molecular identifiers. TCRdb fed the 5' RACE reads into MiXCR, producing one record per CDR3 protein. The sample consists of roughly 32,000 distinct CDR3 sequences, roughly 3.9% of them appearing once. This clonotype appeared many times. As yet, its antigen is unknown. The sample was whole blood. This receptor was identified in an adult who was a healthcare worker with PCR-confirmed SARS-CoV-2 infection or an uninfected control (not recorded which).

Here the CDR3 DNA reads TGTGCCAGCAGTCGAAGCACAGATACGCAGTATTTT. This translates into CASSRSTDTQYF. The rearrangement uses TRBV6-2 or TRBV6-3 and TRBJ2-3, with unresolved D. The ends were cut back, 5 bases at V and 0 bases at J, with 3 bases in the middle. Germline V gives CDR1 MNHEY, CDR2 SVGEGT. This CDR3 has 12 amino acids.